One sample yielded the 6 T cell receptor beta chains listed below, sequenced in a study of cytomegalovirus exposure and HLA in healthy donors. 13 Jbeta primers and 60 Vbeta primers were used for the PCR. Profiled with immunoSEQ multiplex PCR; TCRdb holds only in-frame clones, not every one. The sample has about 130,000 clones, more than 65% seen once. Sample: PBMCs. The receptors were sampled from a woman between 40 and 55 years old in good health and CMV-seropositive.

Turning to this clone: The CDR3 does not close with the conserved phenylalanine or tryptophan, likely indicating a read error. The rearrangement uses TRBV5-5 and TRBJ2-7, with 9 positions matching TRBD1. V shed 4 bases and J 4 bases; nucleotides not matched to a gene: 9. Germline CDR1 and CDR2: SGHKS and YYEKEE (reference sequence). CDR3 length equals 15 residues. The CDR3 bases are TGTGCCAGCAGCAGACAGGGGGGTTTGGAGTACGAGCAGTACCTC. Its translation is CASSRQGGLEYEQYL.

This rearrangement joins TRBV5-1 to TRBJ2-7; D uncertain. The CDR3 covers 15 residues. The germline V gene encodes CDR1 SGHRS and CDR2 YFSETQ. V gave up 0 bases and J gave up 2 bases, with 12 bases separating them. The CDR3 DNA reads TGCGCCAGCAGCTTGGAAGCCCAGGCCCCCTACGAGCAGTACTTC. This translates into CASSLEAQAPYEQYF.

The chain has TRBV4-1 and TRBJ1-4; D not certain. Germline CDR1 MGHRA, CDR2 YSYEKL. Trimming removed 3 bases from V and 15 bases from J, with 17 bases in between. The length of the CDR3 is 13 residues. For the CDR3, the DNA is TGCGCCAGCAGCCAGGACTCCGAGACCCGAGTGTTTTTT. It translates to CASSQDSETRVFF.

V usage is TRBV27 and J usage is TRBJ2-3; 10 nucleotides align to TRBD2. Germline values: CDR1 MNHEY, CDR2 SMNVEV (reference sequence). This CDR3 spans 16 amino acids. With V trimmed by 5 bases and J by 0 bases, 5 bases remained unmatched. The CDR3 protein is CASSPGTSVSTDTQYF. CDR3 DNA: TGTGCCAGCAGTCCCGGGACTAGCGTTAGCACAGATACGCAGTATTTT.

The CDR3 sequence: CSFRLAGVTDTQYF. CDR3 coding DNA: TGCAGCTTCCGACTAGCGGGAGTTACAGATACGCAGTATTTT. J is TRBJ2-3 and V is TRBV29-1, with TRBD2 identical over 12 bases. Trimming at V came to 8 bases and at J to 3 bases, leaving 6 bases not matched to a gene. CDR3 length: 14 amino acids. Germline V gene data show CDR1 as SQVTM and CDR2 as ANQGSEA.

V is TRBV21-1 and J is TRBJ2-1; the table assigns TRBD2, which was not confirmed against the DNA. TRBV21-1 is tagged as a pseudogene. The CDR3 covers 16 residues. The CDR3 sequence is CASSKSQRISYNEQFF. CDR3 DNA sequence: TGTGCCAGCAGCAAATCCCAGCGAATCTCCTACAATGAGCAGTTCTTC.